This TCR beta chain comes out of a study of shared clonotypes between healthy human individuals. Profiled with immunoSEQ multiplex PCR; TCRdb holds only in-frame clones, not every one. The table records about 2.4 million clones, roughly 92% of them present only once. What was sequenced was naive CD4+ T cells sorted from blood. Subset of the sample: CD45RA+ positively selected. This receptor was taken from a man aged 18 to 29 in good health.

CDR3 nucleotides: TGTGCCAGCAGTGAGCCTAGCGGGGGTGATACGCAGTATTTT. Encoded protein: CASSEPSGGDTQYF. The chain is built from TRBV6-1 and TRBJ2-3; TRBD2 matches 10 bases. Germline assignment: CDR1 MNHNS and CDR2 SASEGT. The CDR3 consists of 14 residues. Losses at the gene ends were 3 bases for V and 6 bases for J; bases not matched to a gene: 3.